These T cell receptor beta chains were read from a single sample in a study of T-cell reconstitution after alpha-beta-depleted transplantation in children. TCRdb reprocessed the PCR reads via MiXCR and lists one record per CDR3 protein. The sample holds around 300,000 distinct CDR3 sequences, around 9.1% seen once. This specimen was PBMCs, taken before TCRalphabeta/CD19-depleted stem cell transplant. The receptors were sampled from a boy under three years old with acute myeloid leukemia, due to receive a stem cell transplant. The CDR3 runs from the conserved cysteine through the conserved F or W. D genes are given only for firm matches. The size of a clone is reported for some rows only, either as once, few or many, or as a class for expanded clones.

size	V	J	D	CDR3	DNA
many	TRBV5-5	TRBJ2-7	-	CASSLQDYEQYF	TGTGCCAGCAGCTTACAGGATTACGAGCAGTACTTC
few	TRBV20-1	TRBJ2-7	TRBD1	CSASPGTGRYEQYF	TGCAGTGCTAGCCCCGGGACAGGGCGTTACGAGCAGTACTTC
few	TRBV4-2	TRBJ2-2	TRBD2	CASSQDIGASGGGELFF	TGTGCCAGCAGCCAAGACATCGGGGCTAGCGGGGGCGGGGAGCTGTTTTTT
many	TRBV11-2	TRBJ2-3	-	CASSFNFPSTDTQYF	TGTGCCAGCAGCTTTAACTTCCCTAGCACAGATACGCAGTATTTT
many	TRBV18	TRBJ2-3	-	CASSPPGTTDTQYF	TGTGCCAGCTCACCACCTGGGACCACAGATACGCAGTATTTT
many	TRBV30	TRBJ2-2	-	CAWSVPRGELFF	TGTGCCTGGAGTGTACCTCGGGGGGAGCTGTTTTTT
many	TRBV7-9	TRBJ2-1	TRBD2	CASSFRASGGLNEQFF	TGTGCCAGCAGCTTTAGAGCTAGCGGGGGCCTCAATGAGCAGTTCTTC
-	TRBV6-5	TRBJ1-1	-	CASSYSVTAFF	TGTGCCAGCAGTTACTCGGTTACAGCTTTCTTT
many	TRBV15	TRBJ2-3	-	CATSRAVLNTDTQYF	TGTGCCACCAGCAGAGCGGTCCTCAACACAGATACGCAGTATTTT
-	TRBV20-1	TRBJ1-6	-	CSAREPRGRGSPLHF	TGCAGTGCTAGAGAGCCCCGGGGCCGTGGTTCACCCCTCCACTTT
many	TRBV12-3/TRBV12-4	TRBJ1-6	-	CASSPRQLRDSPLHF	TGTGCCAGCAGTCCCCGACAGCTCCGGGATTCACCCCTCCACTTT
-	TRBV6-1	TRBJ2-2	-	CASSPDYLYTGELFF	TGTGCCAGCAGTCCGGACTACCTGTACACCGGGGAGCTGTTTTTT
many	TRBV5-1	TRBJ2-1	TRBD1	CASSFSTGTGNNEQFF	TGCGCCAGCAGCTTCTCGACCGGGACAGGGAACAATGAGCAGTTCTTC
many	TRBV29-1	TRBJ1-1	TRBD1	CSVHGQGLNTEAFF	TGCAGCGTCCATGGACAGGGTTTGAACACTGAAGCTTTCTTT
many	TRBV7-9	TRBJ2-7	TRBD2	CASRREGLEQYF	TGTGCCAGCAGGCGGGAGGGGCTCGAGCAGTACTTC
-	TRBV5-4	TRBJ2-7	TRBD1	CASSKGQGRNEQYF	TGTGCCAGCAGCAAAGGACAGGGGCGAAACGAGCAGTACTTC
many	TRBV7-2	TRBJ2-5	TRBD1	CASSLWTGEETQYF	TGTGCCAGCAGCCTGTGGACAGGGGAAGAGACCCAGTACTTC
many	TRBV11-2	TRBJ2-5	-	CASSFHKYKGQYF	TGTGCCAGCAGCTTCCACAAATACAAAGGCCAGTACTTC
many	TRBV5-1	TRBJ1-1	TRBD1	CASSLQGQGGTEAFF	TGCGCCAGCAGCTTACAGGGACAGGGGGGGACTGAAGCTTTCTTT
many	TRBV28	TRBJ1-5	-	CASSRGRSLSNQPQHF	TGTGCCAGCAGCCGAGGCAGATCCCTGAGCAATCAGCCCCAGCATTTT
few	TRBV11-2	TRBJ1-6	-	CASRLGGQYNSPLHF	TGTGCCAGCAGGCTCGGGGGGCAATATAATTCACCCCTCCACTTT
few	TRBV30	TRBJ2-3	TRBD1	CAWARDRGTDTQYF	TGTGCCTGGGCCCGGGACAGGGGTACAGATACGCAGTATTTT
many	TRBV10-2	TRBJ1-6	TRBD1	CASSLFLGQGNSPLHF	TGCGCCAGCAGTCTATTCCTGGGACAGGGCAATTCACCCCTCCACTTT
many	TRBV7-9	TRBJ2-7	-	CASSVDPYEQYF	TGTGCCAGCAGCGTAGACCCCTACGAGCAGTACTTC
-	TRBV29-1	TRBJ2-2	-	CSVQRQLANTGELFF	TGCAGCGTTCAGCGACAGTTAGCGAACACCGGGGAGCTGTTTTTT
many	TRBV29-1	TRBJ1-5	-	CSVKNSNQPQHF	TGCAGCGTCAAGAATAGCAATCAGCCCCAGCATTTT
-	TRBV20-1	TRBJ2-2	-	CSASSGYGELFF	TGCAGTGCTAGTTCAGGGTACGGGGAGCTGTTTTTT
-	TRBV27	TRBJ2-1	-	CASSFRAGFLNEQFF	TGTGCCAGCAGTTTCCGGGCCGGGTTTTTGAATGAGCAGTTCTTC
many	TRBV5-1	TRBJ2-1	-	CASSSEERLLNEQFF	TGCGCCAGCAGCTCCGAGGAGCGGCTACTCAATGAGCAGTTCTTC
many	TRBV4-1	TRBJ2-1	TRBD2	CASSPDFGTSPPPSSYNEQFF	TGCGCCAGCAGCCCAGACTTCGGGACTAGCCCCCCCCCTAGCTCCTACAATGAGCAGTTCTTC
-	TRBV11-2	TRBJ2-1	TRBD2	CASSPGLGFNEQFF	TGTGCCAGCAGCCCGGGACTAGGATTTAATGAGCAGTTCTTC
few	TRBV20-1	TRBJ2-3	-	CSAHRGTDTQYF	TGCAGTGCTCACAGGGGCACAGATACGCAGTATTTT
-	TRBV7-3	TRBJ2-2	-	CASSPVAARELFF	TGTGCCAGCTCTCCGGTAGCAGCGCGGGAGCTGTTTTTT
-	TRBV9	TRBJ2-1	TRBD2	CASSALAGSSYNEQFF	TGTGCCAGCAGCGCGCTAGCGGGGAGCTCCTACAATGAGCAGTTCTTC
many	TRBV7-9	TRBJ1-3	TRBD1	CAEGQGPSSGNTIYF	TGTGCCGAGGGACAGGGGCCCTCCTCTGGAAACACCATATATTTT
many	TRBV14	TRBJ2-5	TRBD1	CASSQERTGRETQYF	TGTGCCAGCAGCCAAGAACGGACAGGGCGAGAGACCCAGTACTTC
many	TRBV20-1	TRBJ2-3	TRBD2	CIASLRRESADTQYF	TGCATTGCTAGTTTGCGGCGGGAGAGTGCAGATACGCAGTATTTT
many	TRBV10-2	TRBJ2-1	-	CASSESGPGFEQFF	TGCGCCAGCAGTGAAAGTGGCCCCGGATTCGAGCAGTTCTTC